These T cell receptor beta chains were read from a single sample in a study of cytomegalovirus exposure and HLA in healthy donors. Assay used: immunoSEQ multiplex PCR; TCRdb lists only in-frame clones, some missing. In the table there are over 100,000 clones, around nine tenths of which are singletons. The sequenced sample consisted of PBMCs. All receptors derive from a young man in good health and CMV-seronegative. Both conserved end residues are part of each CDR3. Each record gives: V gene, clone size, D gene, J gene, CDR3 protein, CDR3 DNA. The D gene is left open where the match is weak. Size tells how often a clone was seen (once, few, many) or the class of an expanded clone, and some rows leave it out.

TRBV5-1,.,.,TRBJ2-5,CASTSGASVETQYF,TGCGCCAGCACCTCTGGGGCTAGCGTCGAGACCCAGTACTTC
TRBV6-1,.,TRBD1,TRBJ1-1,CASSPTGSGFGAFF,TGTGCCAGCAGCCCGACAGGGTCTGGCTTTGGAGCTTTCTTT
TRBV27,.,.,TRBJ1-1,CASSPGLFVLEAFF,TGTGCCAGCAGCCCCGGACTGTTTGTCCTTGAAGCTTTCTTT
TRBV5-6,.,.,TRBJ1-2,CASSVAIYKGYTF,TGTGCCAGCAGCGTAGCCATTTATAAGGGCTACACCTTC
TRBV6-6,.,TRBD1,TRBJ2-1,CASSTRTGDNEQFF,TGTGCCAGCAGTACCCGGACAGGCGACAATGAGCAGTTCTTC
TRBV18,.,TRBD1,TRBJ1-1,CASSGQGGTEAFF,TGTGCCAGCTCAGGACAGGGAGGCACTGAAGCTTTCTTT
TRBV18,.,TRBD1,TRBJ2-7,CASSPWDSGNEQYF,TGTGCCAGCTCACCATGGGACAGCGGTAACGAGCAGTACTTC
TRBV29-1,.,TRBD2,TRBJ2-5,CSVTSGGYNLYQETQYF,TGCAGCGTAACTAGCGGGGGTTATAACCTGTACCAAGAGACCCAGTACTTC
TRBV28,.,TRBD2,TRBJ2-7,CASSFQAGTSGGYEQYF,TGTGCCAGCAGTTTCCAGGCCGGGACTAGCGGGGGGTACGAGCAGTACTTC
TRBV2,.,.,TRBJ1-3,CASRRDSRNTIYF,TGTGCCAGCAGGCGGGACTCTAGAAACACCATATATTTT
TRBV6-6,.,TRBD1,TRBJ1-3,CASSFTGTGGNTIYF,TGTGCCAGCAGTTTCACCGGGACAGGGGGAAACACCATATATTTT
TRBV15,.,.,TRBJ1-4,CATSILAGATNEKLFF,TGTGCCACCAGCATCCTAGCAGGTGCAACTAATGAAAAACTGTTTTTT
TRBV28,.,TRBD2,TRBJ2-3,CASSLMGRASGGFTDTQYF,TGTGCCAGCAGTCTAATGGGGAGAGCTAGCGGGGGATTCACAGATACGCAGTATTTT
TRBV4-1,.,.,TRBJ1-2,CASSQVVRTTTNYGYTF,TGCGCCAGCAGCCAAGTAGTGAGGACTACTACTAACTATGGCTACACCTTC
TRBV7-2,.,.,TRBJ1-6,CASSYQGRGNSPLHF,TGTGCCAGCAGCTACCAGGGGAGGGGAAATTCACCCCTCCACTTT
TRBV29-1,.,.,TRBJ2-5,CSVDRGLGETQYF,TGCAGCGTTGATCGGGGTTTGGGAGAGACCCAGTACTTC
TRBV7-9,.,TRBD1,TRBJ1-2,CASSSTRGTGAFGYTF,TGTGCCAGCAGCTCAACCCGAGGGACAGGGGCCTTTGGCTACACCTTC
TRBV4-1,.,TRBD2,TRBJ2-7,CASSQAATGGPYEQYF,TGCGCCAGCAGCCAAGCCGCTACGGGAGGGCCCTACGAGCAGTACTTC
TRBV5-1,.,.,TRBJ1-2,CASSLASWQASYGYTF,TGCGCCAGCAGCTTGGCCTCCTGGCAGGCTTCCTATGGCTACACCTTC
TRBV5-5,few,TRBD1,TRBJ1-2,CASSPGTVIGYTF,TGTGCCAGCAGCCCCGGGACAGTCATTGGCTACACCTTC